These T cell receptor beta chains were read from a single sample in a study of a mutant IDH1 vaccine in newly diagnosed glioma. The protocol was immunoSEQ multiplex PCR, while the TCRdb copy is restricted to in-frame clones and leaves out a portion. The sample shows about 38,000 clones, around 82% of them seen only once. The sequencing here drew on PBMCs, taken from a glioma patient treated with radiotherapy, temozolomide or both. The receptors derive from a man aged 40-55 years with glioma. Some clones in this sample may be carry-over from other donors' samples. Each CDR3 is given with its conserved first and last residue. The D gene is left open where the match is weak. Not all rows give a size; the values are once, few, many and, for expanded clones, a class.

cdr3_aa cdr3_nt d_call j_call v_call clone_size
CAWGDRGSNQPQHF TGTGCCTGGGGAGACAGGGGTAGCAATCAGCCCCAGCATTTT TRBD1 TRBJ1-5 TRBV30 .
CASGLGGETGRFPSYEQYF TGTGCTAGTGGTTTGGGAGGGGAGACAGGGCGATTCCCAAGCTACGAGCAGTACTTC TRBD1 TRBJ2-7 TRBV12-5 .
CASSSWTGLDQPQHF TGTGCCAGCAGCTCGTGGACAGGGCTGGATCAGCCCCAGCATTTT TRBD1 TRBJ1-5 TRBV5-8 .
CASSASGTGLTGELFF TGTGCCAGCAGTGCCTCCGGGACAGGGTTAACCGGGGAGCTGTTTTTT TRBD1 TRBJ2-2 TRBV6-1 .
CSAQTSYEQYF TGCAGCGCCCAAACTTCCTACGAGCAGTACTTC . TRBJ2-7 TRBV29-1 .
CASSLLRDQPQHF TGTGCCAGCAGCTTGCTGAGAGATCAGCCCCAGCATTTT . TRBJ1-5 TRBV5-6 .
CSAIKAETQYF TGCAGTGCTATTAAAGCGGAGACCCAGTACTTC . TRBJ2-5 TRBV20-1 .
CASSELNYGYTF TGTGCCAGCAGTGAACTAAACTATGGCTACACCTTC . TRBJ1-2 TRBV6-1 .
CASSSPEGGEKLFF TGTGCCAGCAGCTCTCCCGAGGGGGGTGAAAAACTGTTTTTT . TRBJ1-4 TRBV7-9 .
CASSQRAGARFF TGTGCCAGCAGCCAAAGAGCGGGGGCACGGTTCTTC TRBD2 TRBJ2-1 TRBV7-2 .
CASSDSTSGGETQYF TGTGCCAGCAGTGACTCGACTAGCGGGGGGGAGACCCAGTACTTC TRBD2 TRBJ2-5 TRBV6-4 few
CASSPSSSAEAFF TGTGCCAGCAGCCCCTCTTCGTCTGCTGAAGCTTTCTTT . TRBJ1-1 TRBV7-3 .
CASSYSSGWGYTF TGTGCCAGCAGTTACTCTTCGGGATGGGGCTACACCTTC . TRBJ1-2 TRBV6-5 .
CASSSQPWQAYYEQYF TGTGCCAGCAGTTCCCAGCCCTGGCAGGCTTACTACGAGCAGTACTTC . TRBJ2-7 TRBV6-5 .
CASSSRSGDTQYF TGTGCCAGTAGTTCTCGGAGCGGTGATACGCAGTATTTT . TRBJ2-3 TRBV19 .
CASSPVAWDRGYYGYTF TGTGCCAGCAGCCCGGTGGCCTGGGACAGGGGGTACTATGGCTACACCTTC TRBD1 TRBJ1-2 TRBV7-9 .
CASRPTGGNTGELFF TGTGCCAGCCGGCCGACAGGGGGAAATACCGGGGAGCTGTTTTTT TRBD1 TRBJ2-2 TRBV6-6 .
CASSIGDSDYGYTF TGTGCCAGTAGTATAGGGGACAGCGACTATGGCTACACCTTC TRBD1 TRBJ1-2 TRBV19 .
CASSLAVAGGDNEQFF TGTGCCAGCAGCTTAGCGGTCGCCGGAGGAGACAATGAGCAGTTCTTC . TRBJ2-1 TRBV7-8 .
CASSSGTGAYYTF TGTGCCAGCAGTTCCGGGACAGGGGCGTATTACACCTTC TRBD1 TRBJ1-2 TRBV2 .
CASSPLDASSTEAFF TGTGCCAGCTCACCACTGGATGCATCAAGCACTGAAGCTTTCTTT . TRBJ1-1 TRBV18 once
CASSQDDRNSYEQYF TGCGCCAGCAGCCAAGATGACCGGAATTCCTACGAGCAGTACTTC . TRBJ2-7 TRBV4-3 .
CASSLEVGFPDGYTF TGTGCCAGCAGCTTGGAGGTAGGCTTTCCCGATGGCTACACCTTC . TRBJ1-2 TRBV5-5 few
CAISESEGRTEAFF TGTGCCATCAGTGAGTCGGAAGGCAGGACTGAAGCTTTCTTT . TRBJ1-1 TRBV10-3 few
CAISESEPRAFF TGTGCCATCAGTGAGTCGGAGCCGAGGGCTTTCTTT . TRBJ1-1 TRBV10-3 medium-sized
CASSYSKGTEAFF TGTGCCAGCAGTTACTCGAAAGGGACTGAAGCTTTCTTT . TRBJ1-1 TRBV6-5 .
CASSDGDNQPQHF TGTGCCAGCAGCGACGGGGACAATCAGCCCCAGCATTTT . TRBJ1-5 TRBV5-6 .
CASSLGAYQETQYF TGTGCCAGCAGCTTAGGGGCCTACCAAGAGACCCAGTACTTC . TRBJ2-5 TRBV7-9 .
CASMKGQEQFF TGTGCCAGCATGAAGGGGCAAGAGCAGTTCTTC . TRBJ2-1 TRBV6-6 .
CASSTGPRYNSPLHF TGTGCCAGCAGCACGGGGCCCCGATATAATTCACCCCTCCACTTT . TRBJ1-6 TRBV6-1 .
CAWSLGLAGAAAKNIQYF TGTGCCTGGAGTCTTGGACTAGCGGGGGCGGCGGCCAAAAACATTCAGTACTTC TRBD2 TRBJ2-4 TRBV30 .
CASSSGTSGGNYEQYF TGTGCCAGCAGCTCCGGGACTAGCGGGGGGAATTACGAGCAGTACTTC TRBD2 TRBJ2-7 TRBV13 .